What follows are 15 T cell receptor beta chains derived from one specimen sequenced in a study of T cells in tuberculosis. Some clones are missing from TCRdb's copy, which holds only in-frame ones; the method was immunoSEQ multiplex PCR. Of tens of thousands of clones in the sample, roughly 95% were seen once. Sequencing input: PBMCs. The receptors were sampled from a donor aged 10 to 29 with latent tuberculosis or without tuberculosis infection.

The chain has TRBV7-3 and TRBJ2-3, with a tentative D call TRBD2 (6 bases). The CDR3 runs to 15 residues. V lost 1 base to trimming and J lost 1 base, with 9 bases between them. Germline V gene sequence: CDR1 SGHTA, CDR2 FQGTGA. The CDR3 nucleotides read TGTGCCAGCAGCTTAATGGGCGGGGGCACAGATACGCAGTATTTT. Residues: CASSLMGGGTDTQYF. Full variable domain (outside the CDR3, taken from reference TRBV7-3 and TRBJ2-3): GAGVSQTPSNKVTEKGKYVELRCDPISGHTALYWYRQSLGQGPEFLIYFQGTGAADDSGLPNDRFFAVRPEGSVSTLKIQRTERGDSAVYLCASSLMGGGTDTQYFGPGTRLTVL.

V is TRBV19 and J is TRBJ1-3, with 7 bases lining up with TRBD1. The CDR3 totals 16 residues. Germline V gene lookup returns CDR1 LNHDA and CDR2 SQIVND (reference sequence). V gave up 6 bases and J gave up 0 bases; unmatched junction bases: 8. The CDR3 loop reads CASRDRATYSGNTIYF. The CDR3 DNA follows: TGTGCCAGTAGAGACAGGGCCACCTACTCTGGAAACACCATATATTTT.

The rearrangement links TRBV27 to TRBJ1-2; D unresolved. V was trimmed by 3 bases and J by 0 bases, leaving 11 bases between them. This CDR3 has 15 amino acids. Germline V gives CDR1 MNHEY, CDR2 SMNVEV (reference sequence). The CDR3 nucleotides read TGTGCCAGCAGTTTTAGTCCGGTACCTAACTATGGCTACACCTTC. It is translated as CASSFSPVPNYGYTF.

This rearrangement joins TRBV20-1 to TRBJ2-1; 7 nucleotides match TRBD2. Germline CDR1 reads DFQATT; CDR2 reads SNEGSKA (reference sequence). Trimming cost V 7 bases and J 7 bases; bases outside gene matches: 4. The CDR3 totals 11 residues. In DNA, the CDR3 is TGCAGTGTAGGACTAGTGAATGAGCAGTTCTTC. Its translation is CSVGLVNEQFF.

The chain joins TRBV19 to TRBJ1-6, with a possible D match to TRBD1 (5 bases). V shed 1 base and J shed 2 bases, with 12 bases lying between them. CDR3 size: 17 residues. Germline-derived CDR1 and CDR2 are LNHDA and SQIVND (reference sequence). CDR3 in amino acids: CASSIGGRTAYNSPLHF. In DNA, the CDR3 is TGTGCCAGTAGTATAGGGGGCCGGACGGCCTATAATTCACCCCTCCACTTT.

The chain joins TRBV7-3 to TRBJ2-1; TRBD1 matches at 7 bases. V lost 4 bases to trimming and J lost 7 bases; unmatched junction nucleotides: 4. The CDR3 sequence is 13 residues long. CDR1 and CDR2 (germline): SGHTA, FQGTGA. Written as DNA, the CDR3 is TGTGCCAGCAGCTCGGGACAGCGGAATGAGCAGTTCTTC. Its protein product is CASSSGQRNEQFF.

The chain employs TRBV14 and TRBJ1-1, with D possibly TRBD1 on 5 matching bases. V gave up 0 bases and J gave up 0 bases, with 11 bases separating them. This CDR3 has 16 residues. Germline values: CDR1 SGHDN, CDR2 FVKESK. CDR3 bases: TGTGCCAGCAGCCAAGAAGTGGGGCAGGTGAACACTGAAGCTTTCTTT. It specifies CASSQEVGQVNTEAFF.

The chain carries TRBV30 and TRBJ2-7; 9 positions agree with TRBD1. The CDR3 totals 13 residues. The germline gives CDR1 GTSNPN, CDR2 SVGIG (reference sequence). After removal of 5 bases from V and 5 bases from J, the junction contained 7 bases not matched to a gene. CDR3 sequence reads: CAWGGQGVHEQYV. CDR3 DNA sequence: TGTGCCTGGGGGGGACAGGGTGTCCACGAGCAGTACGTC.

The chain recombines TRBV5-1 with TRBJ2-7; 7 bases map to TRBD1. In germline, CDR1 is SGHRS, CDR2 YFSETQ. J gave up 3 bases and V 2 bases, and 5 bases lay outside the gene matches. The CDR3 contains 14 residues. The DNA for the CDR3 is TGCGCCAGCAGCTTAGACAGGGATCTCTACGAGCAGTACTTC. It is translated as CASSLDRDLYEQYF.

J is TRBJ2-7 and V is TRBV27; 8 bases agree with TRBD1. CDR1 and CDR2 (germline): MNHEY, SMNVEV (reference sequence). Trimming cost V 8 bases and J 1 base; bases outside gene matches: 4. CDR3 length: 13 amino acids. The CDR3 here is CASQRQGSYEQYF. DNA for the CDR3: TGTGCCAGCCAAAGACAGGGGTCCTACGAGCAGTACTTC.

The CDR3 DNA reads TGTGCCTGGAGTGTAGCAGGGGTAGGGAATCAGCCCCAGCATTTT. Its translation is CAWSVAGVGNQPQHF. This chain links TRBV30 with TRBJ1-5; D may be TRBD1 (6 bases). The CDR3 consists of 15 residues. V lost 0 bases to trimming and J lost 4 bases, with 13 bases between them. Germline loops: CDR1 GTSNPN, CDR2 SVGIG (reference sequence).

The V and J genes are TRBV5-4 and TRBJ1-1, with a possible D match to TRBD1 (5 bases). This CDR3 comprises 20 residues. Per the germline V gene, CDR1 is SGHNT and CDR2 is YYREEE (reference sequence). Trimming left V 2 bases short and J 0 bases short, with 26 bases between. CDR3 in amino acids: CASSFGRIIHFRGLNTEAFF. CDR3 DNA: TGTGCCAGCAGCTTTGGTCGGATAATTCATTTTAGGGGATTGAACACTGAAGCTTTCTTT. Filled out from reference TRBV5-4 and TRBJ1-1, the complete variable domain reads ETGVTQSPTHLIKTRGQQVTLRCSSQSGHNTVSWYQQALGQGPQFIFQYYREEENGRGNFPPRFSGLQFPNYSSELNVNALELDDSALYLCASSFGRIIHFRGLNTEAFFGQGTRLTVV.

The CDR3 here is CASSEESGPSATQYF. The DNA for the CDR3 is TGTGCCAGCAGCGAAGAGAGCGGGCCCTCAGCGACCCAGTACTTC. The V gene is TRBV21-1, the J gene TRBJ2-5; the DNA was not compared with TRBD2, the D call given in the table. TRBV21-1 is given as a pseudogene. The CDR3 totals 15 residues.

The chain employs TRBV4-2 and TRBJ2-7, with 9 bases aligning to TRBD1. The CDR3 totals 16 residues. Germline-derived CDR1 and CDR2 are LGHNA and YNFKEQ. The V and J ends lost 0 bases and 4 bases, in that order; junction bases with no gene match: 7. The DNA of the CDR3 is TGTGCCAGCAGCCAAGATAGCACAGGGGGCGGTTACGAGCAGTACTTC. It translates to CASSQDSTGGGYEQYF.

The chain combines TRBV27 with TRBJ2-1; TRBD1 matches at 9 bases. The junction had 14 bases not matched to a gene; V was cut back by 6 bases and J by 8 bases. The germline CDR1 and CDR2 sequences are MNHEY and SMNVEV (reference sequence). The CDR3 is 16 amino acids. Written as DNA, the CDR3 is TGTGCCAGCAGGGGCTTGGGACAGGGAGGCGTCCATGAGCAGTTCTTC. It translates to CASRGLGQGGVHEQFF.